These 10 T cell receptor beta chains were sequenced from one sample in a study of T cell responses to AZD1222 COVID-19 vaccine. Measured with immunoSEQ multiplex PCR; TCRdb has only the in-frame clones, and not every one. The sample has 85,000 to 130,000 clones, more than 85% seen once. The sequences come from peripheral blood, collected on day 0 of AZD1222 vaccination. The receptor set was obtained from an adult in good health.

The chain carries TRBV2 and TRBJ2-2, with TRBD1 as a possible D gene (7 bases). V lost 6 bases and J lost 6, with 8 bases in between. The CDR3 runs to 12 residues. Germline loops: CDR1 SNHLY, CDR2 FYNNEI. The CDR3 coding sequence is TGTGCCAGCAGCAGGGGGGCCGGGGAGCTGTTTTTT. Its translation is CASSRGAGELFF.

J is TRBJ2-2 and V is TRBV28; a possible D gene is TRBD1 (6 bases). V lost 5 bases and J lost 2, with 12 bases in between. Germline CDR1 MDHEN, CDR2 SYDVKM. CDR3 length: 15 residues. This CDR3 is CASSTGQSNTGELFF. Here the CDR3 DNA reads TGTGCCAGCAGTACAGGACAGAGCAACACCGGGGAGCTGTTTTTT.

This clone was found once. V is TRBV3-1 (or the pseudogene TRBV3-2) and J is TRBJ1-2, with 8 nucleotides matching TRBD1. Trimming took 4 bases from V and 5 from J; bases not matched to a gene: 12. The CDR3 runs 16 residues. Germline CDR1 LGHDT, CDR2 YNNKEL (reference sequence). The CDR3 DNA reads TGTGCCAGCAGCCCATTGACAGGGGTCGATGGGTATGGCTACACCTTC. This encodes CASSPLTGVDGYGYTF.

The chain has TRBV5-4 and TRBJ2-1; 10 bases are shared with TRBD2. V shed 3 bases and J 5 bases; nucleotides not matched to a gene: 8. CDR1 and CDR2 (germline): SGHNT, YYREEE (reference sequence). The CDR3 is made up of 16 amino acids. CDR3 coding DNA: TGTGCCAGCAGCTCGAGACTAGCGGGTGCAAACAATGAGCAGTTCTTC. Amino acids: CASSSRLAGANNEQFF.

V usage is TRBV7-9 and J usage is TRBJ1-5; no reliable D call. CDR1 SEHNR and CDR2 FQNEAQ come from the germline V gene (reference sequence). Trimming removed 2 bases at V and 0 bases at J, with 11 bases between. The CDR3 has 16 amino acids. CDR3 region: CASSLTGDLSNQPQHF. The CDR3 DNA is TGTGCCAGCAGCTTAACGGGTGACCTTAGCAATCAGCCCCAGCATTTT.

This clone was seen just once. The chain employs TRBV4-1 and TRBJ2-5, with D hard to call. Germline V gives CDR1 MGHRA, CDR2 YSYEKL. CDR3 length: 13 residues. The ends were cut back, 5 bases at V and 3 bases at J, with 10 bases in the middle. The CDR3 region has the DNA TGCGCCAGCAGCTTAGGTCAAAAAGAGACCCAGTACTTC. Encoded protein: CASSLGQKETQYF.

This clone was detected a few times. The rearrangement links TRBV2 to TRBJ1-6; 8 bases map to TRBD1. V shed 7 bases, J shed 7 bases, and the junction held 6 bases outside the gene matches. Germline V gene lookup returns CDR1 SNHLY and CDR2 FYNNEI. CDR3 length: 14 amino acids. For the CDR3, the DNA is TGTGCCAGCACCCGGGACAGGCTAAATTCACCCCTCCACTTT. Translation: CASTRDRLNSPLHF.

V and J are TRBV28 and TRBJ2-7, with D perhaps matching TRBD2 (6 bases). Germline assignment: CDR1 MDHEN and CDR2 SYDVKM. The V gene lost 3 bases and the J gene lost 2 bases, with 14 bases spanning the gap. The CDR3 spans 15 residues. As DNA, the CDR3 is TGTGCCAGCAGTTTTCCGTGGGGAGGAACCTACGAGCAGTACTTC. It yields the protein CASSFPWGGTYEQYF.

The rearrangement uses TRBV10-2 and TRBJ2-2, with 9 bases matching TRBD1. The CDR3 spans 14 residues. Looked up from germline, CDR1 is WSHSY and CDR2 is SAAADI. The V gene end was trimmed by 8 bases and the J gene end by 3 bases; junction bases not matched to a gene: 4. CDR3 sequence (DNA): TGCGCCAGCCGGGACAGGGCCGACACCGGGGAGCTGTTTTTT. It codes for CASRDRADTGELFF.

The genes are TRBV10-3 and TRBJ1-6; D is perhaps TRBD1 (5 bases). The CDR3 runs to 15 residues. Between the trimmed V and J ends, which lost 6 bases and 4 bases, there was a span of 13 bases. Germline V gene sequence: CDR1 ENHRY, CDR2 SYGVKD. As DNA, the CDR3 is TGTGCCATCAGGGGGACGGACACTTATAATTCACCCCTCCACTTT. Its translation: CAIRGTDTYNSPLHF.